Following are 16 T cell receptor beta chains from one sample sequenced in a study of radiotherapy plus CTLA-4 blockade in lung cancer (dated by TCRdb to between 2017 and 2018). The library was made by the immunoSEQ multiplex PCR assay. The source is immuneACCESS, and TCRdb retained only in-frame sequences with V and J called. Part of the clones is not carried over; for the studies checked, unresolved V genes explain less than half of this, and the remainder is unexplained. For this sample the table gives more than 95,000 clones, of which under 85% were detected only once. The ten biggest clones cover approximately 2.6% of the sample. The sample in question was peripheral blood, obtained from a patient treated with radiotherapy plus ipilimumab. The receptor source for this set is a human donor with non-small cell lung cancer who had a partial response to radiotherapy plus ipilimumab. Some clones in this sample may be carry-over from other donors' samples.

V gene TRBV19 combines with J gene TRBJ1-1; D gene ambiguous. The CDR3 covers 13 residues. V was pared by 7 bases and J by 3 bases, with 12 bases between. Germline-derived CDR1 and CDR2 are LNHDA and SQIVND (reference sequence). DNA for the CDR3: TGTGCCAGTACCCGGGGTTGGCACACTGAAGCTTTCTTT. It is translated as CASTRGWHTEAFF.

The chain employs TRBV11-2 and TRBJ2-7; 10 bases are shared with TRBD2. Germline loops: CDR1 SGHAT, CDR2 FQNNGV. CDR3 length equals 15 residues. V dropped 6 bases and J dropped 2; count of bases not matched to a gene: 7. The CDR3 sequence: CASSVGLAVPYEQYF. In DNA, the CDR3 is TGTGCCAGCAGTGTAGGACTAGCGGTTCCCTACGAGCAGTACTTC.

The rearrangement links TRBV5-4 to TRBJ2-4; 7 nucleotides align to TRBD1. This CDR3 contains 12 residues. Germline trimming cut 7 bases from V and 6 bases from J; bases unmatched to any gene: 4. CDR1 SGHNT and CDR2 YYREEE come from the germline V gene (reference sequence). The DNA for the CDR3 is TGTGCCAGCGGGGACAGTTTAAACATTCAGTACTTC. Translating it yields CASGDSLNIQYF. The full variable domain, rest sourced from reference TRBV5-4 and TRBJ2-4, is ETGVTQSPTHLIKTRGQQVTLRCSSQSGHNTVSWYQQALGQGPQFIFQYYREEENGRGNFPPRFSGLQFPNYSSELNVNALELDDSALYLCASGDSLNIQYFGAGTRLSVL.

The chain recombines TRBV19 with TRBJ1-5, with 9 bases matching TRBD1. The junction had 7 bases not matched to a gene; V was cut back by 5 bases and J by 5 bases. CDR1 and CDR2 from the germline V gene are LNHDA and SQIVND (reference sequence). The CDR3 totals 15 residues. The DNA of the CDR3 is TGTGCCAGTAGTGCTGGGGGACAGGGCGATCAGCCCCAGCATTTT. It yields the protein CASSAGGQGDQPQHF. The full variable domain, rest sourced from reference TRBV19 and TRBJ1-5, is DGGITQSPKYLFRKEGQNVTLSCEQNLNHDAMYWYRQDPGQGLRLIYYSQIVNDFQKGDIAEGYSVSREKKESFPLTVTSAQKNPTAFYLCASSAGGQGDQPQHFGDGTRLSIL.

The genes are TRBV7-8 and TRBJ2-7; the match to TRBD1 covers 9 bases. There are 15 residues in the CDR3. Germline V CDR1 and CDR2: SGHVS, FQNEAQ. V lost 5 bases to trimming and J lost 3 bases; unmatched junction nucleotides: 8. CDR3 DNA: TGTGCCAGCAGCATGACAGGGGGGTTTGTCTACGAGCAGTACTTC. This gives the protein CASSMTGGFVYEQYF.

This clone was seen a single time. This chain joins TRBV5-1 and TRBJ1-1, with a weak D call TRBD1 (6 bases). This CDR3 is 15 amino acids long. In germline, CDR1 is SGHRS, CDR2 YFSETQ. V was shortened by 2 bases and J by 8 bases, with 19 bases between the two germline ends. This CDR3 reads CASSFIYREGSEAFF. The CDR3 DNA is TGCGCCAGCAGCTTTATTTACAGGGAAGGTTCCGAAGCTTTCTTT.

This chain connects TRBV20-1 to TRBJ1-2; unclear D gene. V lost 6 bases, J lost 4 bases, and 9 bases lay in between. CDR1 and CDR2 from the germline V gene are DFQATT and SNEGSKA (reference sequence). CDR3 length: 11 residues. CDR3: CSAARIYGYTF. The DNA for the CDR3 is TGCAGTGCGGCGAGGATCTATGGCTACACCTTC.

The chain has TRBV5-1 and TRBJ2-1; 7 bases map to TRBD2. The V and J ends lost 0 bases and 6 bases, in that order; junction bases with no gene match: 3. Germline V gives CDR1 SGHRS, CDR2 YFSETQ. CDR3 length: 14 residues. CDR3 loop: CASSLGLALNEQFF. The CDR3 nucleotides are TGCGCCAGCAGCTTGGGACTAGCCCTCAATGAGCAGTTCTTC.

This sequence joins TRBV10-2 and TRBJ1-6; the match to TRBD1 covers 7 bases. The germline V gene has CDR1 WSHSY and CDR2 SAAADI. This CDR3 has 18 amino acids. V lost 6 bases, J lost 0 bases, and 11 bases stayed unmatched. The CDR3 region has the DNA TGCGCCAGCAGGGACGACAGGGCCAAGAGCTCCTATAATTCACCCCTCCACTTT. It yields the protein CASRDDRAKSSYNSPLHF.

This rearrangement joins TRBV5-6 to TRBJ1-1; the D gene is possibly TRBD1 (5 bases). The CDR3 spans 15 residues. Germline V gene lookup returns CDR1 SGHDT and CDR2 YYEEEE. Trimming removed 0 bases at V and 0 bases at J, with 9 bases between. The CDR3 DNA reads TGTGCCAGCAGCTTGGCCAACAGGTTGAACACTGAAGCTTTCTTT. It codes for CASSLANRLNTEAFF. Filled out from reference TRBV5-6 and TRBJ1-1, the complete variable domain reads DAGVTQSPTHLIKTRGQQVTLRCSPKSGHDTVSWYQQALGQGPQFIFQYYEEEERQRGNFPDRFSGHQFPNYSSELNVNALLLGDSALYLCASSLANRLNTEAFFGQGTRLTVV.

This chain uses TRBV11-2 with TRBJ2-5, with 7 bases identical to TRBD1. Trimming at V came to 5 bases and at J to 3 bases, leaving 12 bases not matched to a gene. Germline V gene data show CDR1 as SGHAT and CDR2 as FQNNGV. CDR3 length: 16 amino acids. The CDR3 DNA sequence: TGTGCCAGCAGCCAAGATTGGAACAGGGGAAAAGAGACCCAGTACTTC. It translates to CASSQDWNRGKETQYF. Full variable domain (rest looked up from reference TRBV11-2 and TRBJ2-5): EAGVAQSPRYKIIEKRQSVAFWCNPISGHATLYWYQQILGQGPKLLIQFQNNGVVDDSQLPKDRFSAERLKGVDSTLKIQPAKLEDSAVYLCASSQDWNRGKETQYFGPGTRLLVL.

The CDR3 DNA sequence: TGTGCCAGCAGTAAACTAGCGGGGGTCCAAGAGACCCAGTACTTC. Its translation: CASSKLAGVQETQYF. This chain joins TRBV28 and TRBJ2-5, with 11 bases aligning to TRBD2. The V segment lost 5 bases and the J segment 1 base; nucleotides outside the gene matches: 3. In germline, CDR1 is MDHEN, CDR2 SYDVKM. This CDR3 contains 15 residues. Variable domain in full (rest from reference TRBV28 and TRBJ2-5): DVKVTQSSRYLVKRTGEKVFLECVQDMDHENMFWYRQDPGLGLRLIYFSYDVKMKEKGDIPEGYSVSREKKERFSLILESASTNQTSMYLCASSKLAGVQETQYFGPGTRLLVL.

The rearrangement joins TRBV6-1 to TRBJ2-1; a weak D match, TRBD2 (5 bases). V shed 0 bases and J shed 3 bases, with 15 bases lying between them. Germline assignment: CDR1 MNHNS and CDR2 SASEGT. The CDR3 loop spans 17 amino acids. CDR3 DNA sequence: TGTGCCAGCAGTGAAGCCGGAGCGGAGACCCACTACAATGAGCAGTTCTTC. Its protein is CASSEAGAETHYNEQFF.

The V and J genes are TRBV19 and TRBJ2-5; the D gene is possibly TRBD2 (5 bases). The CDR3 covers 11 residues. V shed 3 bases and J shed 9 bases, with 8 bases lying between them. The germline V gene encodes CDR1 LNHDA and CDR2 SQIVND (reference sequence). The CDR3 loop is CASSIDGAQYF. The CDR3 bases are TGTGCCAGTAGTATCGACGGGGCCCAGTACTTC.

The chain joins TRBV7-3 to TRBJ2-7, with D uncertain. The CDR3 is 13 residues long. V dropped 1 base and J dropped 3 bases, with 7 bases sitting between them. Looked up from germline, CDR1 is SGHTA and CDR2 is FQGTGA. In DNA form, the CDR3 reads TGTGCCAGCAGCTTAATTGGCAACTACGAGCAGTACTTC. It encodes CASSLIGNYEQYF.

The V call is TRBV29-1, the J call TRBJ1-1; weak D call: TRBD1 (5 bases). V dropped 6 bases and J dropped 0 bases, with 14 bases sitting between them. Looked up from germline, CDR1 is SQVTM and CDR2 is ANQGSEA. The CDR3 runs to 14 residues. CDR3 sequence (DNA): TGCAGCGTCCTACCGACAGCTATGAACACTGAAGCTTTCTTT. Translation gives CSVLPTAMNTEAFF. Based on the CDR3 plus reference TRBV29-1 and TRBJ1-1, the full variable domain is SAVISQKPSRDICQRGTSLTIQCQVDSQVTMMFWYRQQPGQSLTLIATANQGSEATYESGFVIDKFPISRPNLTFSTLTVSNMSPEDSSIYLCSVLPTAMNTEAFFGQGTRLTVV.